This T cell receptor (beta chain) was captured in a study of regulatory T cells (dated by TCRdb to about 2018). About the full investigation: The study compared T-cell receptor beta repertoires of sorted regulatory, conventional CD4+ and CD8+ T cells between CD3G-deficient patients and healthy controls. Overall study results and their limits: Hydrophobic residues at CDR3 positions 6 and 7 were enriched in conventional CD4+ T cells from CD3G-deficient patients, which suggests more self-reactive specificities. Restricted unique TRB V-J pairs and skewed V and J gene usage were observed in patient repertoires, most markedly in regulatory T cells.

Concerning this clone: It has no known antigen specificity. Per-base quality was not reported, and no clone a single base away is much larger than it.

V and J are truncated by 2 bases and 2 bases respectively, leaving an intervening sequence of 12 bases. Taken from cysteine to phenylalanine, the CDR3 has 16 residues. The entry retains the CDR3 DNA only, 48 bases that are in frame from base 1. CDR1 and CDR2, per the germline V gene, are MDHEN and SYDVKM. Evidence of autoimmunity was present in all CD3G-deficient patients, and the autoimmunity was more severe in two of the patients. Patients ranged from 2 to 39 years of age at testing and had reduced naive and increased memory CD4+ and CD8+ T-cell proportions. CD4+ cells were FACS-sorted into CD25-high CD127-low regulatory T cells and CD25-low CD127-high conventional CD4+ T cells. Roughly 6 individuals with CD3G deficiency were included in the patient group. An international network of physicians spanning the United States, Europe and Asia provided the patient samples and clinical data. Peripheral blood mononuclear cells were isolated by Ficoll density separation.

The multiplex PCR relied on 52 forward TRBV primers and 13 reverse TRBJ primers, and amplification bias was corrected through assay-based and computational methods. Rearranged TRB loci were amplified from genomic DNA by multiplex PCR within the immunoSEQ assay. Sequencing of the TRB amplicons was done on an Illumina HiSeq platform. The authors processed their data as follows. Raw sequences were error-filtered and aligned to reference gene sequences by custom algorithms and were subsequently analyzed with the immunoSEQ online tools. Productive and nonproductive TRB rearrangement frequencies were evaluated among both unique and total sequences. Assessment of potential self-reactivity relied on the hydrophobicity of positions 6 and 7 in the TRB CDR3, along with their amino acid composition. Group comparisons used t tests, Mann-Whitney tests or two-way ANOVA run in Prism software. The immuneACCESS repertoire file appears here via TCRdb, limited to in-frame rearrangements. These files lack a portion of the clones; in checked studies, under half of the deficit traces to unresolved V genes, and the cause of the others is not known. The D gene and trimming were derived from the DNA, and the V and J assignments and clone size from that table. For this sample there are almost 30,000 clones; roughly 92% appear just once. About 1.6% of the sample lies in the top ten.

The chain is encoded by TRBV28 joined to TRBJ2-2, with an unclear D gene assignment. This TCR was sampled from a young adult with CD3G deficiency. Sequencing was done on a sample of conventional CD4+ T cells sorted from blood. The DNA reads as follows: TGTGCCAGCAGTTTAATCCGGCAGTTAAACACCGGGGAGCTGTTTTTT. The resulting protein is CASSLIRQLNTGELFF.